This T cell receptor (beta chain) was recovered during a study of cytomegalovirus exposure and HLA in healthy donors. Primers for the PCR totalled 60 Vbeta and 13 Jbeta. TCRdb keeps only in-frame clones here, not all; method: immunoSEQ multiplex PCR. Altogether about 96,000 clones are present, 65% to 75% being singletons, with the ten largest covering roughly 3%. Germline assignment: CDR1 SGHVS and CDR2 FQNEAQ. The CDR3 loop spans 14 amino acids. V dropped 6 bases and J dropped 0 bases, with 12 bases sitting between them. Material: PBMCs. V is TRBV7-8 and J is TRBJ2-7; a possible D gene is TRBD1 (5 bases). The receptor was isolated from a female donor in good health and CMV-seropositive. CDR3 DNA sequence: TGTGCCAGCAGAACCAACAGGTACTCCTACGAGCAGTACTTC. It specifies CASRTNRYSYEQYF.